This passage covers 9 T cell receptor beta chains from one sample sequenced in a study of shared clonotypes between healthy human individuals. TCRdb's copy holds only in-frame clones and misses some; the assay was immunoSEQ multiplex PCR. The sample holds a few million clones, 90% to 95% seen once. The material sequenced was naive CD4+ T cells sorted from blood. Subset in this sample: CD45RA+ positively selected. The receptors shown here come from a man between 18 and 35 years old in good health.

The V gene is TRBV18, the J gene TRBJ2-3; D gene ambiguous. V was shortened by 3 bases and J by 4 bases, with 11 bases between the two germline ends. This CDR3 has 14 amino acids. Germline CDR1 KGHSH, CDR2 LQKENI. In nucleotides, the CDR3 is TGTGCCAGCTCACCGAAAGGGCATGCAGATACGCAGTATTTT. Amino acids: CASSPKGHADTQYF. The full variable domain, with the rest looked up from reference TRBV18 and TRBJ2-3, is NAGVMQNPRHLVRRRGQEARLRCSPMKGHSHVYWYRQLPEEGLKFMVYLQKENIIDESGMPKERFSAEFPKEGPSILRIQQVVRGDSAAYFCASSPKGHADTQYFGPGTRLTVL.

Only a few counts were recorded for this clone. The chain recombines TRBV19 with TRBJ1-3; no clear D. The V gene's germline CDR1 is LNHDA and CDR2 SQIVND (reference sequence). This CDR3 comprises 12 residues. Trimming took 5 bases from V and 7 from J, leaving 9 bases between them. CDR3 region: CASSHRENTIYF. DNA of the CDR3: TGTGCCAGTAGTCACAGAGAGAACACCATATATTTT.

V usage is TRBV28 and J usage is TRBJ2-5; D remains unclear. The V and J ends lost 1 base and 4 bases respectively, with 10 bases between them. Germline CDR1 MDHEN, CDR2 SYDVKM. The CDR3 is 14 residues long. CDR3 nucleotide sequence: TGTGCCAGCAGTTTATTTCTTTTCCCAGAGACCCAGTACTTC. This sequence encodes CASSLFLFPETQYF.

This clone was recorded only once. This specimen includes other DNA sequences encoding the same CDR3. The chain couples TRBV7-6 to TRBJ2-5; the D gene is possibly TRBD2 (6 bases). The CDR3 is made up of 12 amino acids. Germline CDR1 is SGHVS and CDR2 is FNYEAQ. The germline V and J ends were trimmed by 4 bases and 5 bases, with 8 bases remaining between them. The CDR3: CASSSRGETQYF. In DNA form, the CDR3 reads TGTGCCAGCAGCTCCCGGGGGGAGACCCAGTACTTC.

This CDR3 is CASSLGKGTRYATNEKLFF. CDR3 nucleotides: TGTGCCAGCAGTTTAGGGAAGGGGACACGATATGCAACTAATGAAAAACTGTTTTTT. V and J are TRBV27 and TRBJ1-4; TRBD1 is a possible D gene (6 bases). The germline CDR1 and CDR2 sequences are MNHEY and SMNVEV (reference sequence). The CDR3 extends over 19 amino acids. V dropped 2 bases and J dropped 0 bases, with 19 bases sitting between them. Full variable domain (remainder filled in from reference TRBV27 and TRBJ1-4): EAQVTQNPRYLITVTGKKLTVTCSQNMNHEYMSWYRQDPGLGLRQIYYSMNVEVTDKGDVPEGYKVSRKEKRNFPLILESPSPNQTSLYFCASSLGKGTRYATNEKLFFGSGTQLSVL.

The gene calls are TRBV7-2 and TRBJ1-3; no definite D call. Trimming left V 5 bases short and J 0 bases short, with 11 bases between. The CDR3 sequence is 15 residues long. Germline V lookup: CDR1 SGHTA, CDR2 FQGNSA. The CDR3 loop is CASSVIGLSGNTIYF. In DNA, the CDR3 is TGTGCCAGCAGCGTGATTGGTCTCTCTGGAAACACCATATATTTT.

The chain links TRBV2 to TRBJ2-6, with TRBD2 as a possible D gene (5 bases). V lost 5 bases, J lost 2 bases, and 10 bases lay in between. Germline-derived CDR1 and CDR2 are SNHLY and FYNNEI. This CDR3 contains 15 residues. CDR3 residues: CASSSTGTGANVLTF. The CDR3 DNA reads TGTGCCAGCAGTTCCACGGGGACTGGGGCCAACGTCCTGACTTTC.

This chain uses TRBV4-2 with TRBJ2-7; 7 bases align to TRBD1. V lost 2 bases to trimming and J lost 5 bases; unmatched junction nucleotides: 9. The CDR3 is made up of 15 amino acids. Germline V CDR1 and CDR2: LGHNA, YNFKEQ. The CDR3 reads CASSQIKGGPNEQYF. Here the CDR3 DNA reads TGTGCCAGCAGCCAAATTAAAGGGGGCCCCAACGAGCAGTACTTC.

V and J are TRBV7-2 and TRBJ2-2, with a tentative D call TRBD2 (5 bases). The CDR3 consists of 16 residues. The V and J ends lost 2 bases and 4 bases respectively, with 14 bases between them. Germline CDR1 reads SGHTA; CDR2 reads FQGNSA. Written as DNA, the CDR3 is TGTGCCAGCAGCTTAAAGCCAGACTATACCACCGGGGAGCTGTTTTTT. Translated, it gives CASSLKPDYTTGELFF.